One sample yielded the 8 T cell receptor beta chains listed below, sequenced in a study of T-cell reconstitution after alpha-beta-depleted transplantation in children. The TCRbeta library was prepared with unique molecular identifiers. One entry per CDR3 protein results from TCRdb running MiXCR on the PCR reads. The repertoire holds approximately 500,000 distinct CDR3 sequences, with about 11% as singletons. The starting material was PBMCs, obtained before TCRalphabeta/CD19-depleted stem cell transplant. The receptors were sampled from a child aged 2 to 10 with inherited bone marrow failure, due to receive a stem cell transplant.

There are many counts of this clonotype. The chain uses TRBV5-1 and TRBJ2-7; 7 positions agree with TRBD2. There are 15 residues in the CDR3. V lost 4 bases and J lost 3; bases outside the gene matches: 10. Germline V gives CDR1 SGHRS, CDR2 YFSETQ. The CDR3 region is CASSDDSGPFYEQYF. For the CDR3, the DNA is TGCGCCAGCAGCGACGATAGCGGGCCTTTCTACGAGCAGTACTTC.

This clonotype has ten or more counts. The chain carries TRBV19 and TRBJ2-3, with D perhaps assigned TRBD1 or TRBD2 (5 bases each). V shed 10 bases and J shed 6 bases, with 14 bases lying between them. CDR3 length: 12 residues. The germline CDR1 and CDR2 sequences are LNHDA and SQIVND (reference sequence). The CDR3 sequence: CAIGKRGDTQYF. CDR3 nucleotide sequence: TGTGCCATCGGTAAGAGGGGCGATACGCAGTATTTT.

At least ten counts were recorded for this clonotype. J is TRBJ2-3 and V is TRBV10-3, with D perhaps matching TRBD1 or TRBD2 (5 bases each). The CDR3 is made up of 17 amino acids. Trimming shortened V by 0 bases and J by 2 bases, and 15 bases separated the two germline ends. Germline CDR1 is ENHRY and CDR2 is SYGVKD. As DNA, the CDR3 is TGTGCCATCAGTGAGTCGAAGCAGGGCCGGGACACAGATACGCAGTATTTT. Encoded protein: CAISESKQGRDTDTQYF.

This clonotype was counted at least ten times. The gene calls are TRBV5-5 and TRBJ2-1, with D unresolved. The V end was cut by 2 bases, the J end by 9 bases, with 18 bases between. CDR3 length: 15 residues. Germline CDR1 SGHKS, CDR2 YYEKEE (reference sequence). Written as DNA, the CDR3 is TGTGCCAGCAGCTTAAGCTTCCCTACCGCCGGTGAGCAGTTCTTC. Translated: CASSLSFPTAGEQFF.

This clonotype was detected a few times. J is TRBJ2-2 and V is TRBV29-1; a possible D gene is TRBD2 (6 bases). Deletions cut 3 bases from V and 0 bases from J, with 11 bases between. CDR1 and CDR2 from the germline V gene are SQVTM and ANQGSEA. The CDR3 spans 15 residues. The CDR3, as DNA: TGCAGCGTTGAGCTACTAGCTGCGAACACCGGGGAGCTGTTTTTT. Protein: CSVELLAANTGELFF.

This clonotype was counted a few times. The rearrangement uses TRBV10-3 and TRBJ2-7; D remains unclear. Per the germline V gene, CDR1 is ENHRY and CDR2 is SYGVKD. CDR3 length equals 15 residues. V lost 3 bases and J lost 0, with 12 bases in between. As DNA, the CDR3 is TGTGCCATCAGTGATTCGGCTAGAAGCTCCTACGAGCAGTACTTC. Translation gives CAISDSARSSYEQYF.

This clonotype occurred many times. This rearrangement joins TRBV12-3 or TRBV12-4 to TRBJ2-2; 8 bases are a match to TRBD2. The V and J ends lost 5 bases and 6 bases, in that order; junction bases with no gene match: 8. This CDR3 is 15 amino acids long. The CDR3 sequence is CASSTPGLEAGELFF. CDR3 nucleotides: TGTGCCAGCAGTACACCGGGACTAGAGGCCGGGGAGCTGTTTTTT.

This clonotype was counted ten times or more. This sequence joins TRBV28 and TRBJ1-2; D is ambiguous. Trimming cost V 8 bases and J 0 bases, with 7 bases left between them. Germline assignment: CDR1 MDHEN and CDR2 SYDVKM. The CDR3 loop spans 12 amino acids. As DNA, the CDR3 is TGTGCCAGCGTCAGAGCTAACTATGGCTACACCTTC. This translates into CASVRANYGYTF.